Listed below are T cell receptor beta chains from one sample, sequenced in a study of T cells after yellow fever vaccination. Via MiXCR, TCRdb re-called the 5' RACE reads, giving one row per CDR3 protein. Among roughly 350,000 distinct CDR3 sequences listed, roughly 4.3% were seen once. The material sequenced was PBMCs, taken 5 days after the yellow fever booster vaccination. Receptors were obtained from a man aged 18 to 30 who received the YFV17D yellow fever vaccine. The CDR3 runs from the conserved cysteine through the conserved F or W. The D gene is left open where the match is weak. Size is stated for part of the rows, as once, few or many counts, or as a class when the clone is expanded.

clone_size,d_call,j_call,v_call,cdr3_aa,cdr3_nt
NA,TRBD1,TRBJ1-4,TRBV7-8,CASSPDRGTNEKLFF,TGTGCCAGCAGCCCCGACAGGGGCACTAATGAAAAACTGTTTTTT
NA,NA,TRBJ1-4,TRBV7-2,CASSLGGDREKLFF,TGTGCCAGCAGCTTAGGTGGGGACCGTGAAAAACTGTTTTTT
many,NA,TRBJ1-1,TRBV5-1,CASSPMPGLNTEAFF,TGCGCCAGCAGCCCAATGCCCGGCTTGAACACTGAAGCTTTCTTT
many,TRBD1,TRBJ1-2,TRBV12-3/TRBV12-4,CASTSTGGDGGYTF,TGTGCCAGCACCTCGACAGGGGGCGACGGTGGCTACACCTTC
many,TRBD1,TRBJ1-6,TRBV7-3,CASAEQGVTSPLHF,TGTGCCAGTGCAGAACAGGGGGTCACTTCACCCCTCCACTTT
NA,NA,TRBJ2-2,TRBV20-1,CSALPTGRGPELFF,TGCAGTGCCCTACCGACGGGACGTGGACCAGAGCTGTTTTTT
NA,TRBD2,TRBJ2-5,TRBV5-4,CASSLQERGGVETQYF,TGTGCCAGCAGCTTGCAGGAGCGGGGGGGCGTCGAGACCCAGTACTTC
NA,NA,TRBJ2-1,TRBV5-5,CASSSQGREQFF,TGTGCCAGCAGCTCTCAGGGAAGGGAGCAGTTCTTC
few,TRBD2,TRBJ2-2,TRBV30,CAWSRRGAQGELFF,TGTGCCTGGAGTAGGCGGGGGGCTCAAGGGGAGCTGTTTTTT
few,NA,TRBJ2-3,TRBV7-2,CASSLVAPTSTDTQYF,TGTGCCAGCAGCTTAGTGGCTCCCACTAGCACAGATACGCAGTATTTT
NA,TRBD2,TRBJ2-3,TRBV7-8,CASSGAGAADTQYF,TGTGCCAGCAGCGGAGCGGGGGCTGCAGATACGCAGTATTTT
NA,NA,TRBJ2-1,TRBV3-1,CASSYRVGEQFF,TGTGCCAGCAGCTACAGGGTGGGTGAGCAGTTCTTC
NA,TRBD1,TRBJ2-2,TRBV18,CASSPRITGTGNTGELFF,TGTGCCAGCTCACCACGAATAACCGGGACAGGGAACACCGGGGAGCTGTTTTTT
few,NA,TRBJ1-1,TRBV15,CATSRDWGGLNTEAFF,TGTGCCACCAGCAGAGACTGGGGGGGACTGAACACTGAAGCTTTCTTT
many,TRBD1,TRBJ1-2,TRBV28,CASSAATQTGINYGYTF,TGTGCCAGCAGTGCCGCTACTCAGACAGGGATCAACTATGGCTACACCTTC
many,TRBD2,TRBJ2-5,TRBV5-5,CASSPVGASGRETQYF,TGTGCCAGCAGTCCGGTGGGGGCTAGCGGGAGAGAGACCCAGTACTTC
many,TRBD1,TRBJ2-4,TRBV5-1,CASSRGTGGSKNIQYF,TGCGCCAGCAGCCGGGGGACAGGGGGAAGCAAAAACATTCAGTACTTC
NA,NA,TRBJ1-2,TRBV20-1,CSAPRGGLDGGYTF,TGCAGTGCTCCGAGGGGGGGTCTCGATGGGGGCTACACCTTC
NA,NA,TRBJ1-1,TRBV7-9,CASSLLFGTAKNTEAFF,TGTGCCAGCAGCTTACTTTTTGGGACTGCGAAGAACACTGAAGCTTTCTTT
NA,TRBD1,TRBJ2-6,TRBV7-3,CASSFRQGAANVLTF,TGTGCCAGCAGCTTCCGCCAGGGGGCTGCCAACGTCCTGACTTTC
few,NA,TRBJ1-2,TRBV5-1,CASSLQSLGGYGYTF,TGCGCCAGCAGCCTGCAATCGTTGGGGGGCTATGGCTACACCTTC
many,NA,TRBJ2-3,TRBV4-3,CASSQAGAPPATQYF,TGCGCCAGCAGCCAAGCCGGGGCTCCTCCCGCTACGCAGTATTTT
many,TRBD1,TRBJ2-4,TRBV5-5,CASSRRQGPNIQYF,TGTGCCAGCAGCCGACGACAGGGTCCGAACATTCAGTACTTC
NA,NA,TRBJ2-7,TRBV6-6,CASTAQDYEQYF,TGTGCCAGCACGGCCCAGGACTACGAGCAGTACTTC
NA,NA,TRBJ1-3,TRBV4-2,CASSQERGSGNTIYF,TGTGCCAGCAGCCAAGAACGTGGATCTGGAAACACCATATATTTT
many,NA,TRBJ1-1,TRBV7-8,CASSWSRDSKGYTEAFF,TGTGCCAGCAGCTGGTCCCGGGACTCCAAAGGATACACTGAAGCTTTCTTT
many,NA,TRBJ2-1,TRBV5-4,CASSLPRGSYNEQFF,TGTGCCAGCAGCTTGCCCAGGGGCTCCTACAATGAGCAGTTCTTC
few,NA,TRBJ2-3,TRBV6-6,CASRRDPPDTQYF,TGTGCCAGCAGACGTGACCCGCCGGATACGCAGTATTTT
many,TRBD1,TRBJ2-5,TRBV29-1,CSQSPGTGQEETQYF,TGCAGCCAGTCCCCCGGGACAGGGCAAGAAGAGACCCAGTACTTC
many,NA,TRBJ2-2,TRBV21-1,CASSKARGGADGELFF,TGTGCCAGCAGCAAAGCGCGGGGGGGCGCGGACGGGGAGCTGTTTTTT
NA,NA,TRBJ2-1,TRBV12-3/TRBV12-4,CASSFLGYNEQFF,TGTGCCAGCAGTTTTTTGGGGTACAATGAGCAGTTCTTC
many,TRBD2,TRBJ2-1,TRBV4-3,CASSRGGGLNEQFF,TGCGCCAGCAGCCGCGGCGGGGGGCTCAATGAGCAGTTCTTC
few,TRBD2,TRBJ2-5,TRBV15,CATSSGGGRETQYF,TGTGCCACCAGCAGCGGGGGGGGGCGAGAGACCCAGTACTTC
NA,NA,TRBJ2-2,TRBV4-1,CASSHVSGTRTGELFF,TGCGCCAGCAGCCATGTGAGTGGAACCAGGACCGGGGAGCTGTTTTTT
many,NA,TRBJ2-7,TRBV6-2/TRBV6-3,CASSYSLGYEQYF,TGTGCCAGCAGTTACTCTTTGGGTTACGAGCAGTACTTC
NA,NA,TRBJ2-2,TRBV19,CASSIQGNTGELFF,TGTGCCAGTAGTATTCAGGGGAACACCGGGGAGCTGTTTTTT
few,TRBD1,TRBJ2-1,TRBV29-1,CSVGRGPGNEQFF,TGCAGCGTTGGAAGGGGGCCCGGCAATGAGCAGTTCTTC
few,TRBD1,TRBJ1-1,TRBV7-3,CASSPQGGQAFF,TGTGCCAGCAGCCCCCAGGGGGGTCAAGCTTTCTTT
few,NA,TRBJ2-1,TRBV6-1,CASSPWSQGEKFF,TGTGCCAGCTCCCCGTGGAGTCAGGGAGAAAAGTTCTTC
many,NA,TRBJ2-1,TRBV5-1,CASSAGGVSYNEQFF,TGCGCCAGCAGCGCCGGGGGCGTGAGTTACAATGAGCAGTTCTTC